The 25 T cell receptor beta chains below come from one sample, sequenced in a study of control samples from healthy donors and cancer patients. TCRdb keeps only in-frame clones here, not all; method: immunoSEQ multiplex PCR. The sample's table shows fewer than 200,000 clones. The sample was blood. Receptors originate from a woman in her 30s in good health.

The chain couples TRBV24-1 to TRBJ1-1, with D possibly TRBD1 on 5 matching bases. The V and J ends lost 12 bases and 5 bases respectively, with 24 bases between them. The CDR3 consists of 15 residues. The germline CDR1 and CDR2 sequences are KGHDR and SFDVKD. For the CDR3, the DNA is TGTGCCCTTCGATCTCAGGGTTTAGGTAAGACTGAAGCTTTCTTT. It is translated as CALRSQGLGKTEAFF.

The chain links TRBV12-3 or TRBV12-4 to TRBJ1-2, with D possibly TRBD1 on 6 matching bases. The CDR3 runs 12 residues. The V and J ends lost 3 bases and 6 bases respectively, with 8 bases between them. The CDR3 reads CASSFAGDGYTF. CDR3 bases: TGTGCCAGCAGTTTCGCAGGGGATGGCTACACCTTC.

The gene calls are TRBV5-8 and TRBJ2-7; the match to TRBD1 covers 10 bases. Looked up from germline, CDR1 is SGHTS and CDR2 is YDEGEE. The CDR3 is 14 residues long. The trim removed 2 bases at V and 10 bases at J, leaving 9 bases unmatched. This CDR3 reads CASSFDRGPLTQYF. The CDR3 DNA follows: TGTGCCAGCAGCTTCGACAGGGGGCCCTTGACACAGTACTTC.

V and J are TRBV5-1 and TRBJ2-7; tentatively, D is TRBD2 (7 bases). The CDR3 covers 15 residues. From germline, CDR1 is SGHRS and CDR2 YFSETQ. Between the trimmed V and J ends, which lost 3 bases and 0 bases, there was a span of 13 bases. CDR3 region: CASSWGGGGSYEQYF. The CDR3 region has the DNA TGCGCCAGCAGCTGGGGAGGGGGAGGCTCCTACGAGCAGTACTTC.

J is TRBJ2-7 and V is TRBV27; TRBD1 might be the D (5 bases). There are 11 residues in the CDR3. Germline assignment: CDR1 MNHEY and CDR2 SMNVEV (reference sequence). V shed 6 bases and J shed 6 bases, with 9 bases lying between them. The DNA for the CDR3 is TGTGCCAGCAGAGGGGCTGGCGAGCAGTACTTC. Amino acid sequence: CASRGAGEQYF.

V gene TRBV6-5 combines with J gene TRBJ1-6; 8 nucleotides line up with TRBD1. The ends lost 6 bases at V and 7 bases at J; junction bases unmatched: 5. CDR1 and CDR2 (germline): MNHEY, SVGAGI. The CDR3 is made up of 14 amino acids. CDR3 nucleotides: TGTGCCAGCAGGTTGACAGGGGTAAATTCACCCCTCCACTTT. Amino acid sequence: CASRLTGVNSPLHF.

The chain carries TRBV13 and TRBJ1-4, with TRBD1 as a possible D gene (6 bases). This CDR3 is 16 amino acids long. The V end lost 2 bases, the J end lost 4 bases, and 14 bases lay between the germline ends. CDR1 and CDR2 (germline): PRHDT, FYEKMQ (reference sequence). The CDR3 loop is CASSLNEGRGNEKLFF. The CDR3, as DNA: TGTGCCAGCAGCTTAAATGAGGGCAGGGGTAATGAAAAACTGTTTTTT.

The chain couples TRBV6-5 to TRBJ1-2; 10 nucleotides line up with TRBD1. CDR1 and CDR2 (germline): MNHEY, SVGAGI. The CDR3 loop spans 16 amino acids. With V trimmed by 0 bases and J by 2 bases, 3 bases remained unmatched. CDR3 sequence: CASSYSGQGVNYGYTF. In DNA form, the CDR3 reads TGTGCCAGCAGTTACTCCGGACAGGGGGTCAACTATGGCTACACCTTC.

The CDR3 loop is CASSVEGDEQFF. The CDR3 DNA is TGTGCCAGCAGCGTTGAGGGGGACGAGCAGTTCTTC. The J gene is TRBJ2-1, the V gene TRBV9; D may be TRBD1 (6 bases). Per germline, CDR1 SGDLS and CDR2 YYNGEE. The CDR3 is 12 amino acids. Deletions cut 2 bases from V and 10 bases from J, with 10 bases between.

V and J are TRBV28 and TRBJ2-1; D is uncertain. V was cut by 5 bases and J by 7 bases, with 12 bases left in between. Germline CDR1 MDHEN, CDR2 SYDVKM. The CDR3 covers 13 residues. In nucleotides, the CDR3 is TGTGCCAGCAGTCCCGGACGGCGAAATGAGCAGTTCTTC. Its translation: CASSPGRRNEQFF.

The CDR3 nucleotides are TGTGCCAGCATCCCGGCAAGGGGGAGCCCTGGAAACACCATATATTTT. This gives the protein CASIPARGSPGNTIYF. The rearrangement uses TRBV11-2 and TRBJ1-3, with D maybe TRBD1 (6 bases). The germline CDR1 and CDR2 sequences are SGHAT and FQNNGV. Between the trimmed V and J ends, which lost 7 bases and 2 bases, there was a span of 18 bases. The CDR3 is 16 amino acids. Combining the CDR3 with reference TRBV11-2 and TRBJ1-3 gives the whole variable domain EAGVAQSPRYKIIEKRQSVAFWCNPISGHATLYWYQQILGQGPKLLIQFQNNGVVDDSQLPKDRFSAERLKGVDSTLKIQPAKLEDSAVYLCASIPARGSPGNTIYFGEGSWLTVV.

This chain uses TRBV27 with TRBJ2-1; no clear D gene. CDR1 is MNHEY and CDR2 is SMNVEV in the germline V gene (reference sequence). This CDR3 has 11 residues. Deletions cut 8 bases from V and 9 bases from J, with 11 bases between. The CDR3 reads CASSWGIEQFF. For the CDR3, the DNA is TGTGCCAGCTCGTGGGGTATTGAGCAGTTCTTC.

This CDR3 reads CASTAGVGGYEQYF. CDR3 nucleotides: TGTGCCAGCACCGCCGGGGTAGGGGGGTACGAGCAGTACTTC. V and J are TRBV6-5 and TRBJ2-7, with D perhaps assigned TRBD1 or TRBD2 (6 bases each). Germline values: CDR1 MNHEY, CDR2 SVGAGI. V was shortened by 7 bases and J by 4 bases, with 17 bases between the two germline ends. The CDR3 totals 14 residues.

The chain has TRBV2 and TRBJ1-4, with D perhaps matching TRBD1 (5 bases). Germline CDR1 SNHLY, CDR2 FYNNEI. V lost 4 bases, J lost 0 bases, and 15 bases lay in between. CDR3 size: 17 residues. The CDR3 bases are TGTGCCAGCAGTGCGGGACGGGGGTCAGCAACTAATGAAAAACTGTTTTTT. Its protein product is CASSAGRGSATNEKLFF.

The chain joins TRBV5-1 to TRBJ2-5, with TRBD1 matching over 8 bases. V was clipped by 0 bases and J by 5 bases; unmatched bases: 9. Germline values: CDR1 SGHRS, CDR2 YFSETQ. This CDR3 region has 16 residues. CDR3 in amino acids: CASSLEPQGALETQYF. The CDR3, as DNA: TGCGCCAGCAGCTTGGAGCCCCAGGGGGCTCTCGAGACCCAGTACTTC.

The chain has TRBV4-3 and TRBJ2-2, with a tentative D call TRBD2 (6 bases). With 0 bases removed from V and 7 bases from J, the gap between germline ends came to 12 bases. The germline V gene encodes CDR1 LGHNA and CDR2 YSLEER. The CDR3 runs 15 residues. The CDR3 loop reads CASSQDFVGGGELFF. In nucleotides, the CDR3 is TGCGCCAGCAGCCAAGACTTTGTGGGAGGCGGGGAGCTGTTTTTT.

The chain's CDR3 is CASSSASQAFYGYTF. The CDR3 nucleotides read TGTGCCAGCAGCTCGGCCAGCCAAGCGTTCTATGGCTACACCTTC. This chain connects TRBV5-4 to TRBJ1-2; D uncertain. Germline V gene sequence: CDR1 SGHNT, CDR2 YYREEE (reference sequence). V was trimmed by 3 bases and J by 4 bases, leaving 16 bases between them. The CDR3 totals 15 residues.

CDR3 sequence reads: CASSIFRTGAPTYEQYF. The CDR3 DNA is TGTGCCAGTAGTATTTTCCGGACAGGGGCGCCGACCTACGAGCAGTACTTC. The genes are TRBV19 and TRBJ2-7; 9 bases are a match to TRBD1. The CDR3 is 17 residues long. Germline CDR1 reads LNHDA; CDR2 reads SQIVND (reference sequence). V gave up 3 bases and J gave up 2 bases; unmatched junction bases: 11.

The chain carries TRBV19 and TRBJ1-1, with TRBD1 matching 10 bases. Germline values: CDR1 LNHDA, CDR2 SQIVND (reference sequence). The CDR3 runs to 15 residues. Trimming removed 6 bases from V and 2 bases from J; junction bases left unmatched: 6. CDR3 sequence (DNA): TGTGCCAGTAGGGCTAGGGACAGGGGAAACACTGAAGCTTTCTTT. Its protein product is CASRARDRGNTEAFF. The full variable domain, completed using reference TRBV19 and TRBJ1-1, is DGGITQSPKYLFRKEGQNVTLSCEQNLNHDAMYWYRQDPGQGLRLIYYSQIVNDFQKGDIAEGYSVSREKKESFPLTVTSAQKNPTAFYLCASRARDRGNTEAFFGQGTRLTVV.

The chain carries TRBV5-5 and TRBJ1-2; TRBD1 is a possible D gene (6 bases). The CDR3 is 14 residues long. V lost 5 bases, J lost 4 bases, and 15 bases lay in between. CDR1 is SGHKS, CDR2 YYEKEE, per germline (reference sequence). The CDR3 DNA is TGTGCCAGCAGAGCGGTTCAGGGGCCCTATGGCTACACCTTC. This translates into CASRAVQGPYGYTF.

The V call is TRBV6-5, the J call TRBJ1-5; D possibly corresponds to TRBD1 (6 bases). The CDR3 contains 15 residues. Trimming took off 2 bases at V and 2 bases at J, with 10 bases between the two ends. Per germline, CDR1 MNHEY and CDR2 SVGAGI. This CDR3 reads CASSYGRGGNQPQHF. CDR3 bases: TGTGCCAGCAGTTACGGCAGGGGTGGCAATCAGCCCCAGCATTTT.

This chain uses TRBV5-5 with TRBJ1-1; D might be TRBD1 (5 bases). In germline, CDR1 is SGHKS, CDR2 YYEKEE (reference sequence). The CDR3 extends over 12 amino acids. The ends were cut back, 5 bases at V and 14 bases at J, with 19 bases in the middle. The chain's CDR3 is CASRQQGAAEFF. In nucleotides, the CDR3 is TGTGCCAGCAGACAGCAGGGAGCGGCCGAGTTCTTT.

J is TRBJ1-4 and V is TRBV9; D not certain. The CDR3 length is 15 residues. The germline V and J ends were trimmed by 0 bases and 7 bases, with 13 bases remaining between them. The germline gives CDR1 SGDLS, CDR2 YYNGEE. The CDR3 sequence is CASSVGTGSGEKLFF. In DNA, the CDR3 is TGTGCCAGCAGCGTAGGAACGGGGAGTGGTGAAAAACTGTTTTTT.

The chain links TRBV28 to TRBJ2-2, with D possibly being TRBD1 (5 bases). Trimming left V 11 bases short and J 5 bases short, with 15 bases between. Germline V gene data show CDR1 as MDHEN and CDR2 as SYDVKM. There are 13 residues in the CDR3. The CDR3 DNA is TGTGCCGGTCGGCAGGGTGGGACCGGGGAGCTGTTTTTT. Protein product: CAGRQGGTGELFF.

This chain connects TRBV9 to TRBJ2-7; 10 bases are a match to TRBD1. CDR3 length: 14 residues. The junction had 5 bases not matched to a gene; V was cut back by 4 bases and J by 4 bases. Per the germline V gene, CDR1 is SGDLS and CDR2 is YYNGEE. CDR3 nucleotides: TGTGCCAGCAGCCACGGGACAGGGGAGTACGAGCAGTACTTC. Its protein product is CASSHGTGEYEQYF.